A single TCR beta chain is shown here with its context. What it binds is unknown. Positively selected for CCR7, the CD45RO-negative cells used as naive CD8 cells excluded terminally differentiated effector memory CD45RA+ cells. Trimming took 5 bases from V and 1 from J, leaving 12 bases between them. From germline, CDR1 is SEHNR and CDR2 FQNEAQ (reference sequence). This CDR3 is built from 14 residues. These data come from a study of shared clonotypes between healthy human individuals. Study results and caveats: Clonotypes which were not shared had lower generation probabilities than clonotypes that all four donors shared. Relative to memory subsets, naive subsets generally showed larger estimated richness. Naive CD4 clonotypes overlapped across a handful of donors at around 4.7%.

Sorted-subset replicate PCR reactions contained roughly 210 ng DNA, corresponding to about 30,000 T cell genomes. Some clones are missing from TCRdb's copy, which holds only in-frame ones; the method was immunoSEQ multiplex PCR. The data contain around 2.1 million clones, about 93% of them singletons. Sequenced input: naive CD8+ T cells from PBMCs. The TCR originated in a man aged 18 to 30 in good health. Some clones in this sample may be carry-over from other donors' samples. The V gene is TRBV7-9, the J gene TRBJ2-7; no clear D gene. CDR3 DNA: TGTGCCAGCAGCCCTTACGGAAATTCCTACGAGCAGTACTTC. The encoded protein is CASSPYGNSYEQYF.